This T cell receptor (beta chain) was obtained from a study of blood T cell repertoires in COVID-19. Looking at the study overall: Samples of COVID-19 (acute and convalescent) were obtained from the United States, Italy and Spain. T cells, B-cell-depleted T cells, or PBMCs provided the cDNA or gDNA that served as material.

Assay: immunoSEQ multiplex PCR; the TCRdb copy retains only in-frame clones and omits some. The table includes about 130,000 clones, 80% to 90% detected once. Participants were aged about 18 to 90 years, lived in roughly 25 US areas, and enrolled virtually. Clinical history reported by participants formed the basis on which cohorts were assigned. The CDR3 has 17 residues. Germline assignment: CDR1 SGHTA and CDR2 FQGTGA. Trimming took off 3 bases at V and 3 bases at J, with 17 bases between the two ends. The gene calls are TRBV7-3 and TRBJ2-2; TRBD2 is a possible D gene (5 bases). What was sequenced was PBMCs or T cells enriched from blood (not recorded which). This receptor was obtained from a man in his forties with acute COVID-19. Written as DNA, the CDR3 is TGTGCCAGCAGCTTCCACGAGAGGGATCTAGACACCGGGGAGCTGTTTTTT. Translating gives CASSFHERDLDTGELFF.